This entry is about one T cell receptor (beta chain). Its antigen is still unknown. Germline loops: CDR1 SGHAT, CDR2 FQNNGV. The CDR3 runs to 16 residues. Between the trimmed V and J ends, which lost 5 bases and 0 bases, there was a span of 17 bases. This record belongs to a study of cytomegalovirus exposure and HLA in healthy donors. Points from the study as a whole: Upon later analysis, HLA-associated TCR beta chains proved more clonally expanded than other, equally common chains. DRB1 had the most TCR associations and HLA-C the fewest, a later analysis found, with rates varying by HLA locus. Among the most significant clusters, several appeared linked to common viral pathogens in a later analysis. With later analysis, a missense DCLRE1C variant became linked to TCR beta V- and J-gene trimming.

The PCR employed 60 Vbeta primers together with 13 Jbeta primers. Data came from immunoSEQ multiplex PCR; TCRdb stores just in-frame clones and leaves some out. The sample contains about 170,000 clones, around 80% of which appear only once. This sequence originates from a male donor in good health and CMV-seronegative. V is TRBV11-2 and J is TRBJ2-7; no clear D gene. The sample taken for sequencing was PBMCs. CDR3 sequence (DNA): TGTGCCAGCAGCCGTGCTAGGAGTATCAGCTCCTACGAGCAGTACTTC. Amino acids: CASSRARSISSYEQYF.